These T cell receptor beta chains were read from a single sample in a study of blood T cells in healthy people across ages. TCRdb itself ran the 5' RACE reads through MiXCR, one entry per CDR3 protein. The sample lists around 1.7 million distinct CDR3 sequences, roughly 27% occurring once. Sequenced input: blood. Receptor source: a woman in her 30s in good health. Each CDR3 is given with its conserved first and last residue. A D gene is named only where the DNA matches it firmly. Size values are once, few and many counts, or a class for expanded clones, and some rows have none.

V gene: TRBV5-1
clone size: NA
J gene: TRBJ2-7
CDR3 length: 12
D gene: NA
CDR3 DNA: TGCGCCAGCAGCTGGCGGTCGGAGGAGCAGTACTTC
CDR3 protein: CASSWRSEEQYF

V gene: TRBV25-1
clone size: NA
J gene: TRBJ1-5
CDR3 length: 16
D gene: NA
CDR3 DNA: TGTGCCAGCAGCCGCGGGGGGTCGGGGGACAATCAGCCCCAGCATTTT
CDR3 protein: CASSRGGSGDNQPQHF

V gene: TRBV5-1
clone size: NA
J gene: TRBJ2-2
CDR3 length: 15
D gene: NA
CDR3 DNA: TGCGCCAGCAGCTTGGGAACAGGGTACACCGGGGAGCTGTTTTTT
CDR3 protein: CASSLGTGYTGELFF

V gene: TRBV11-2
clone size: many
J gene: TRBJ2-4
CDR3 length: 15
D gene: NA
CDR3 DNA: TGTGCCAGCAGCTCCTCTAGTGGATGGGGAAACATTCAGTACTTC
CDR3 protein: CASSSSSGWGNIQYF

V gene: TRBV5-1
clone size: many
J gene: TRBJ2-1
CDR3 length: 15
D gene: NA
CDR3 DNA: TGCGCCAGCAGCTTGGGTCGCAAGGGGGTCGATGAGCAGTTCTTC
CDR3 protein: CASSLGRKGVDEQFF

V gene: TRBV7-2
clone size: many
J gene: TRBJ1-2
CDR3 length: 13
D gene: NA
CDR3 DNA: TGTGCCAGCAGCTTAGACAGGGCGGATGGCTACACCTTC
CDR3 protein: CASSLDRADGYTF

V gene: TRBV12-5
clone size: NA
J gene: TRBJ2-7
CDR3 length: 13
D gene: NA
CDR3 DNA: TGTGCTAGTGGAGGGACTTCCCGACATGAGCAGTACTTC
CDR3 protein: CASGGTSRHEQYF

V gene: TRBV7-2
clone size: few
J gene: TRBJ2-5
CDR3 length: 17
D gene: NA
CDR3 DNA: TGTGCCAGCAGCCGGCACAGGGCAGGGGGGGCGCAAGAGACCCAGTACTTC
CDR3 protein: CASSRHRAGGAQETQYF

V gene: TRBV11-2
clone size: NA
J gene: TRBJ2-3
CDR3 length: 19
D gene: TRBD1
CDR3 DNA: TGTGCCAGCAGCCCAAGGACAGGGGGCTCAGCCTCTTCGTATGATACGCAGTATTTT
CDR3 protein: CASSPRTGGSASSYDTQYF

V gene: TRBV6-2/TRBV6-3
clone size: NA
J gene: TRBJ1-2
CDR3 length: 14
D gene: TRBD1
CDR3 DNA: TGTGCCAGCAGTAGGGCACAGGGGCACTATGGCTACACCTTC
CDR3 protein: CASSRAQGHYGYTF

V gene: TRBV5-1
clone size: many
J gene: TRBJ2-1
CDR3 length: 15
D gene: TRBD2
CDR3 DNA: TGTGCCAGCAGCCCGACTAGCGGGGGGGGTAATGAGCAGTTCTTC
CDR3 protein: CASSPTSGGGNEQFF

V gene: TRBV2
clone size: many
J gene: TRBJ2-3
CDR3 length: 15
D gene: TRBD2
CDR3 DNA: TGTGCCAGCAGTAGACTAGCGGGGAACACAGATACGCAGTATTTT
CDR3 protein: CASSRLAGNTDTQYF

V gene: TRBV3-1
clone size: NA
J gene: TRBJ2-3
CDR3 length: 14
D gene: NA
CDR3 DNA: TGTGCCAGCAGCCAAGGCGTCGCCCCAGATACGCAGTATTTT
CDR3 protein: CASSQGVAPDTQYF

V gene: TRBV5-1
clone size: NA
J gene: TRBJ2-3
CDR3 length: 17
D gene: TRBD2
CDR3 DNA: TGCGCCAGCAGCTTTCCGTTAGCGGGATCGGGCTCAGATACGCAGTATTTT
CDR3 protein: CASSFPLAGSGSDTQYF

V gene: TRBV12-3/TRBV12-4
clone size: few
J gene: TRBJ1-5
CDR3 length: 14
D gene: NA
CDR3 DNA: TGTGCCAGCCAGTTGGGTCATAGCAATCAGCCCCAGCATTTT
CDR3 protein: CASQLGHSNQPQHF

V gene: TRBV20-1
clone size: NA
J gene: TRBJ1-1
CDR3 length: 14
D gene: NA
CDR3 DNA: TGCAGTGCTAGAGAGAGAGGGCAGGGCACTGAAGCTTTCTTT
CDR3 protein: CSARERGQGTEAFF

V gene: TRBV7-3
clone size: few
J gene: TRBJ2-3
CDR3 length: 16
D gene: NA
CDR3 DNA: TGTGCCAGCAGCCCCGGTACGGGGTGGGGCGCAGATACGCAGTATTTT
CDR3 protein: CASSPGTGWGADTQYF

V gene: TRBV3-1
clone size: NA
J gene: TRBJ2-1
CDR3 length: 14
D gene: TRBD2
CDR3 DNA: TGTGCCAGCACCCTATTAGCGGGAGGTGATGAGCAGTTCTTC
CDR3 protein: CASTLLAGGDEQFF

V gene: TRBV30
clone size: NA
J gene: TRBJ2-3
CDR3 length: 15
D gene: TRBD2
CDR3 DNA: TGTGCCTGGTCGCCTGGCGGGAGTCGAGCGGATACGCAGTATTTT
CDR3 protein: CAWSPGGSRADTQYF

V gene: TRBV29-1
clone size: NA
J gene: TRBJ1-1
CDR3 length: 14
D gene: NA
CDR3 DNA: TGCAGCGTGTACCTGACAGGATTGAACACTGAAGCTTTCTTT
CDR3 protein: CSVYLTGLNTEAFF

V gene: TRBV28
clone size: NA
J gene: TRBJ1-2
CDR3 length: 13
D gene: NA
CDR3 DNA: NA
CDR3 protein: CATGQGTNYGCTF

V gene: TRBV12-3/TRBV12-4
clone size: few
J gene: TRBJ2-5
CDR3 length: 15
D gene: TRBD1
CDR3 DNA: TGTGCCAGCACTGGACAGGGATTAGTCCAAGAGACCCAGTACTTC
CDR3 protein: CASTGQGLVQETQYF

V gene: TRBV6-1
clone size: few
J gene: TRBJ1-2
CDR3 length: 15
D gene: NA
CDR3 DNA: TGTGCCAGCAGTGAACTGGGCAGTGGGGGATCAGGCTACACCTTC
CDR3 protein: CASSELGSGGSGYTF

V gene: TRBV20-1
clone size: NA
J gene: TRBJ1-2
CDR3 length: 12
D gene: NA
CDR3 DNA: TGCACCTCGGACAGAGACACCCCTGTTTTCACCTTC
CDR3 protein: CTSDRDTPVFTF

V gene: TRBV28
clone size: NA
J gene: TRBJ2-4
CDR3 length: 15
D gene: NA
CDR3 DNA: TGTGCCAGCCGACCCGGGGGTCCCGTCAAAAACATTCAGTACTTC
CDR3 protein: CASRPGGPVKNIQYF

V gene: TRBV15
clone size: many
J gene: TRBJ2-5
CDR3 length: 15
D gene: NA
CDR3 DNA: TGTGCCACCAGCAGAGATCGGGGACTTCGGGAGACCCAGTACTTC
CDR3 protein: CATSRDRGLRETQYF

V gene: TRBV10-3
clone size: many
J gene: TRBJ2-5
CDR3 length: 15
D gene: NA
CDR3 DNA: TGTGCCATCAGTGACCCAGAAAGCGGGTCAGAGACCCAGTACTTC
CDR3 protein: CAISDPESGSETQYF

V gene: TRBV12-3/TRBV12-4
clone size: NA
J gene: TRBJ1-2
CDR3 length: 13
D gene: TRBD1
CDR3 DNA: TGTGCCAGCAGAACGACAGGGGTGGGGGGCTACACCTTC
CDR3 protein: CASRTTGVGGYTF

V gene: TRBV12-3/TRBV12-4
clone size: many
J gene: TRBJ2-1
CDR3 length: 10
D gene: NA
CDR3 DNA: TGTGCCAGCGGTTACAATGAGCAGTTCTTC
CDR3 protein: CASGYNEQFF

V gene: TRBV4-1
clone size: many
J gene: TRBJ2-5
CDR3 length: 13
D gene: NA
CDR3 DNA: TGCGCCAGCAGCCTTACGTTAGGGGAGACCCAGTACTTC
CDR3 protein: CASSLTLGETQYF

V gene: TRBV15
clone size: many
J gene: TRBJ2-7
CDR3 length: 14
D gene: TRBD2
CDR3 DNA: TGTGCCACCAGGTCGGGGGGTAGCTCCTACGAGCAGTACTTC
CDR3 protein: CATRSGGSSYEQYF

V gene: TRBV10-3
clone size: NA
J gene: TRBJ2-1
CDR3 length: 15
D gene: NA
CDR3 DNA: TGTGCCACGGGGGAGACAGGGCGTTCCTACAATGAGCAGTTCTTC
CDR3 protein: CATGETGRSYNEQFF

V gene: TRBV12-3/TRBV12-4
clone size: NA
J gene: TRBJ2-5
CDR3 length: 15
D gene: TRBD2
CDR3 DNA: TGTGCCAGCAGGACTAGCGGGGGGGATCAAGAGACCCAGTACTTC
CDR3 protein: CASRTSGGDQETQYF

V gene: TRBV10-1
clone size: many
J gene: TRBJ2-7
CDR3 length: 13
D gene: NA
CDR3 DNA: TGCGCCAGCAGTGAAGGCCTGAGGAGGGAGCAGTACTTC
CDR3 protein: CASSEGLRREQYF

V gene: TRBV15
clone size: NA
J gene: TRBJ1-4
CDR3 length: 15
D gene: NA
CDR3 DNA: TGTGCCACCAGCAGAGGGGATGCAACTAATGAAAAACTGTTTTTT
CDR3 protein: CATSRGDATNEKLFF

V gene: TRBV4-1
clone size: NA
J gene: TRBJ1-1
CDR3 length: 12
D gene: NA
CDR3 DNA: TGCGCCAGCAGCTGGGGGGGGCAGGGAGCTTTCTTT
CDR3 protein: CASSWGGQGAFF

V gene: TRBV5-1
clone size: few
J gene: TRBJ1-2
CDR3 length: 14
D gene: NA
CDR3 DNA: TGCGCCAGCACCGTTGACCCGGGGGAAGGGGGCTACACCTTC
CDR3 protein: CASTVDPGEGGYTF

V gene: TRBV2
clone size: NA
J gene: TRBJ2-3
CDR3 length: 17
D gene: NA
CDR3 DNA: TGTGCCAGCAGTGGGTCGCGCGGGTATAAGGGCACAGATACGCAGTATTTT
CDR3 protein: CASSGSRGYKGTDTQYF

V gene: TRBV7-9
clone size: few
J gene: TRBJ1-4
CDR3 length: 15
D gene: NA
CDR3 DNA: TGTGCCAGCAGCTTAGAGGGACCCACTAATGAAAAACTGTTTTTT
CDR3 protein: CASSLEGPTNEKLFF

V gene: TRBV20-1
clone size: many
J gene: TRBJ2-1
CDR3 length: 15
D gene: TRBD2
CDR3 DNA: TGCAGTGCTAGAGATCTAGCGGGGGGCTACAATGAGCAGTTCTTC
CDR3 protein: CSARDLAGGYNEQFF

V gene: TRBV28
clone size: NA
J gene: TRBJ1-2
CDR3 length: 15
D gene: TRBD1
CDR3 DNA: TGCGCCAGCAGTTTTGGCTCGGAGGGGGCGCGGGGCTACACCTTC
CDR3 protein: CASSFGSEGARGYTF

V gene: TRBV10-3
clone size: NA
J gene: TRBJ2-4
CDR3 length: 14
D gene: TRBD2
CDR3 DNA: TGTGCCATCAGTGAGTCCTCCGGGGGGAGCATTCAGTACTTC
CDR3 protein: CAISESSGGSIQYF

V gene: TRBV5-6
clone size: NA
J gene: TRBJ2-3
CDR3 length: 16
D gene: TRBD1
CDR3 DNA: TGTGCCAGCAGCTTGGAAGGACAGGGGACCGGAGATACGCAGTATTTT
CDR3 protein: CASSLEGQGTGDTQYF

V gene: TRBV30
clone size: NA
J gene: TRBJ2-7
CDR3 length: 11
D gene: NA
CDR3 DNA: TGTGCCTGGAGACAAGACATCGAGCAGTACTTC
CDR3 protein: CAWRQDIEQYF

V gene: TRBV9
clone size: NA
J gene: TRBJ2-7
CDR3 length: 15
D gene: TRBD2
CDR3 DNA: TGTGCCAGCAGCGTGGCGGGAGGGCCTGTCAATGAGCAGTACTTC
CDR3 protein: CASSVAGGPVNEQYF

V gene: TRBV7-2
clone size: few
J gene: TRBJ1-2
CDR3 length: 16
D gene: NA
CDR3 DNA: TGTGCCAGCAGCTTAGCTTCACAGGGACCGGGGTATGGCTACACCTTC
CDR3 protein: CASSLASQGPGYGYTF

V gene: TRBV2
clone size: NA
J gene: TRBJ2-7
CDR3 length: 15
D gene: TRBD2
CDR3 DNA: TGTGCCGGCACCGTGGGGAGGGGATCATCCTACGAGCAGTACTTC
CDR3 protein: CAGTVGRGSSYEQYF

V gene: TRBV24-1
clone size: few
J gene: TRBJ2-3
CDR3 length: 17
D gene: NA
CDR3 DNA: TGTGCCACCAGTGATTTCACCGACGGATCTAGCACAGATACGCAGTATTTT
CDR3 protein: CATSDFTDGSSTDTQYF

V gene: TRBV29-1
clone size: few
J gene: TRBJ2-5
CDR3 length: 14
D gene: NA
CDR3 DNA: TGCAGCGTTGAACCACAGGGCGGAGGGGAGACCCAGTACTTC
CDR3 protein: CSVEPQGGGETQYF

V gene: TRBV12-3/TRBV12-4
clone size: few
J gene: TRBJ1-5
CDR3 length: 16
D gene: TRBD1
CDR3 DNA: TGTGCCAGCAGACCCGGGGGGGGGACAGTGAATCAGCCCCAGCATTTT
CDR3 protein: CASRPGGGTVNQPQHF

V gene: TRBV6-7
clone size: many
J gene: TRBJ2-7
CDR3 length: 15
D gene: TRBD2
CDR3 DNA: TGTGCCAGCAGTTACGGACTAGCGGGTTGGGACGAGCAGTACTTC
CDR3 protein: CASSYGLAGWDEQYF

V gene: TRBV27
clone size: NA
J gene: TRBJ1-5
CDR3 length: 13
D gene: NA
CDR3 DNA: TGTGCCAGCAGTTTTCCCCCCGAGCAGCCCCAGCATTTT
CDR3 protein: CASSFPPEQPQHF

V gene: TRBV11-2
clone size: NA
J gene: TRBJ2-3
CDR3 length: 17
D gene: TRBD2
CDR3 DNA: TGTGCCGGCAGCTTAGCAGTAGCGGGGGGTAGCACAGATACGCAGTATTTT
CDR3 protein: CAGSLAVAGGSTDTQYF

V gene: TRBV2
clone size: many
J gene: TRBJ2-6
CDR3 length: 18
D gene: NA
CDR3 DNA: TGTGCCAGCAGTGAAGGAAGGGACGTAGCCTCTGGGGCCAACGTCCTGACTTTC
CDR3 protein: CASSEGRDVASGANVLTF

V gene: TRBV4-1
clone size: few
J gene: TRBJ2-6
CDR3 length: 21
D gene: NA
CDR3 DNA: TGCGCCAGCAGCCCTCCAGGTGGCAGGGGAATTTATAGCTCTGGGGCCAACGTCCTGACTTTC
CDR3 protein: CASSPPGGRGIYSSGANVLTF

V gene: TRBV3-1
clone size: NA
J gene: TRBJ1-2
CDR3 length: 14
D gene: NA
CDR3 DNA: TGTGCCAGCACCCGATCCGAGGGAAAATATGGCTACACCTTC
CDR3 protein: CASTRSEGKYGYTF

V gene: TRBV29-1
clone size: few
J gene: TRBJ1-1
CDR3 length: 13
D gene: NA
CDR3 DNA: TGCAGCGTTGTGGGTTATCTGAACACTGAAGCTTTCTTT
CDR3 protein: CSVVGYLNTEAFF

V gene: TRBV6-1
clone size: NA
J gene: TRBJ2-3
CDR3 length: 17
D gene: TRBD2
CDR3 DNA: TGTGCCAGCAGTGAAGAGACTAGCGGGAGTTGGGCAGATACGCAGTATTTT
CDR3 protein: CASSEETSGSWADTQYF